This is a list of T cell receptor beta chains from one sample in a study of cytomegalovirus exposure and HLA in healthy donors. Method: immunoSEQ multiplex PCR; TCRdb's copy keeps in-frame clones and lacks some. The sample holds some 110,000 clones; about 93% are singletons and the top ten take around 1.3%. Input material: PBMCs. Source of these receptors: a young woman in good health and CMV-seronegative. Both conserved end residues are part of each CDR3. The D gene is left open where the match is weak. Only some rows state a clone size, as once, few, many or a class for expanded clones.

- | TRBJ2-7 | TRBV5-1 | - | CASSFGVDRGEQYF | TGCGCCAGCAGCTTTGGTGTCGACCGGGGGGAGCAGTACTTC
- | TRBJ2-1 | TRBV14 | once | CASTPLNRGYNEQFF | TGTGCCAGCACCCCCCTGAATAGGGGGTACAATGAGCAGTTCTTC
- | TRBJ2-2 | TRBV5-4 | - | CASRPDLRNTGELFF | TGTGCCAGCAGACCCGACTTGAGGAACACCGGGGAGCTGTTTTTT
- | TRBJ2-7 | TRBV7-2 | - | CASSGTRHAPYEQYF | TGTGCCAGCAGCGGGACTCGCCATGCCCCCTACGAGCAGTACTTC
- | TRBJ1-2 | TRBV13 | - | CASSLVGVGTGGADGETF | -
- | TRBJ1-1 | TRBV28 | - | CASSLRTDTEAFF | TGTGCCAGCAGTTTAAGGACAGATACGGAAGCTTTCTTT
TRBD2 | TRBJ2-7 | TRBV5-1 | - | CASNPGLVEIYEQYF | TGCGCCAGTAATCCGGGACTAGTGGAGATCTACGAGCAGTACTTC
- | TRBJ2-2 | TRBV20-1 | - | CSASGPRELFF | TGCAGTGCTAGTGGGCCCCGGGAGCTGTTTTTT
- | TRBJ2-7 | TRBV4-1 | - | CASSQVDSSYEQYF | TGCGCCAGCAGCCAAGTGGACTCCAGTTACGAGCAGTACTTC
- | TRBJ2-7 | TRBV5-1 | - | CASSSSGRGPFNSYEQYF | TGCGCCAGCAGCTCTAGCGGCAGGGGACCTTTCAATTCCTACGAGCAGTACTTC
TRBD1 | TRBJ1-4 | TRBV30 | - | CAEGQGDEKLFF | TGTGCCGAAGGACAGGGAGATGAAAAACTGTTTTTT
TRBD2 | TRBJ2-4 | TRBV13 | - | CASSLVGLAEAKNIQYF | TGTGCCAGCAGCTTAGTGGGGCTAGCGGAAGCCAAAAACATTCAGTACTTC
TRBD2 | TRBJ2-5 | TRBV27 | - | CASRLAGTYQETQYF | TGTGCCAGCAGATTAGCGGGGACGTACCAAGAGACCCAGTACTTC
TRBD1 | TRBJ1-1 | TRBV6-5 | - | CASSPGQGLNTEAFF | TGTGCCAGCAGTCCCGGACAGGGACTGAACACTGAAGCTTTCTTT
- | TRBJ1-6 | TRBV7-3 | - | CASSLFAGVNSPLHF | TGTGCCAGCAGCTTATTCGCAGGGGTAAATTCACCCCTCCACTTT
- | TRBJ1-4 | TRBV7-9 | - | CASSRTNEKLFF | TGTGCCAGCAGCCGGACTAATGAAAAACTGTTTTTT
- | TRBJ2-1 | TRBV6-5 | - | CASSLTGLGQFF | TGTGCCAGCAGTTTGACAGGCCTTGGGCAGTTCTTC
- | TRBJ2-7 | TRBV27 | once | CASSLISTGVYEQYF | TGTGCCAGCAGCCTTATATCGACTGGAGTTTACGAGCAGTACTTC
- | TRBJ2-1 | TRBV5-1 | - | CASSLSNNEQFF | TGCGCCAGCAGCTTGTCCAACAATGAGCAGTTCTTC
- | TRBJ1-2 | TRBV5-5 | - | CASSGDTWFYGYTF | TGTGCCAGCAGCGGGGACACCTGGTTTTATGGCTACACCTTC
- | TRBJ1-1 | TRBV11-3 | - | CASSFRENTEAFF | TGTGCCAGCAGCTTCAGGGAGAACACTGAAGCTTTCTTT
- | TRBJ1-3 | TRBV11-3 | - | CASYPSSGNTIYF | TGTGCCAGCTACCCGAGCTCTGGAAACACCATATATTTT
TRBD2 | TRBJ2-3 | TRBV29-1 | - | CSVVTSGGPGTGAQYF | TGCAGCGTTGTGACTAGCGGGGGCCCAGGCACGGGTGCGCAGTATTTT